This TCR beta chain was documented in a study of blood T cell repertoires in COVID-19. CDR3 length: 15 amino acids. With 0 bases removed from V and 4 bases from J, the gap between germline ends came to 10 bases. Germline assignment: CDR1 SGHRS and CDR2 YFSETQ. Produced via immunoSEQ multiplex PCR; TCRdb's table is partial and in-frame only. The sample lists roughly 200,000 clones, around 84% seen once, with roughly a tenth in the top ten. The TCR comes from a woman aged 80 or older with COVID-19, enrolled during active disease. The sequenced material came from peripheral blood. The rearrangement joins TRBV5-1 to TRBJ2-2, with a possible D match to TRBD2 (6 bases). CDR3 in amino acids: CASSLAGTSTGELFF. The CDR3 region has the DNA TGCGCCAGCAGCTTGGCCGGGACTTCCACCGGGGAGCTGTTTTTT.